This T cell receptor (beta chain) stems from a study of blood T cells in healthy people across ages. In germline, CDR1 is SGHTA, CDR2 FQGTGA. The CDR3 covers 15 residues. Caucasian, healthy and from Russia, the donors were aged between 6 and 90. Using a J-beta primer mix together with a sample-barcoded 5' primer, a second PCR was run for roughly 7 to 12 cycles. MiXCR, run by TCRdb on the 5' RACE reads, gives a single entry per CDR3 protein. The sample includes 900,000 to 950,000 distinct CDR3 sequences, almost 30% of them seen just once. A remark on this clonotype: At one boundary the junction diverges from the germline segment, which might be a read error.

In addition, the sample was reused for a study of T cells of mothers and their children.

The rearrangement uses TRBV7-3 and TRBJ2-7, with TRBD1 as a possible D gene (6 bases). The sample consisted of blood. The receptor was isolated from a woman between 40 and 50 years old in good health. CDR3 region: CTSSLTQGPIYEQYF. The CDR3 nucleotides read TGTACCAGCAGCTTAACACAGGGTCCCATCTACGAGCAGTACTTC.